The 28 T cell receptor beta chains given below trace back to one sample, sequenced in a study of shared clonotypes between healthy human individuals. Assay: immunoSEQ multiplex PCR; the TCRdb copy retains only in-frame clones and omits some. Among 2 million or so clones listed, 90% to 95% were seen once. The specimen was naive CD4+ T cells sorted from blood. Subset specified: CD45RA+ positively selected. These receptors were taken from a man aged 18 to 30 in good health.

This clone was seen a few times. The chain combines TRBV25-1 with TRBJ1-1, with D maybe TRBD1 (6 bases). The CDR3 is made up of 14 amino acids. Trimming took 6 bases from V and 6 from J, leaving 17 bases between them. Germline assignment: CDR1 MGHDK and CDR2 SYGVNS. The CDR3 sequence: CASRPTGTSAEAFF. The CDR3 DNA sequence: TGTGCCAGCAGACCCACAGGGACGTCGGCTGAAGCTTTCTTT.

The chain has TRBV28 and TRBJ1-1; D not certain. Germline CDR1 is MDHEN and CDR2 is SYDVKM. Trimming took off 5 bases at V and 2 bases at J, with 9 bases between the two ends. The CDR3 runs to 13 residues. CDR3 nucleotides: TGTGCCAGCAGTGCAGGTACTAACACTGAAGCTTTCTTT. Encoded protein: CASSAGTNTEAFF.

The rearrangement joins TRBV5-1 to TRBJ1-3; TRBD1 matches 7 bases. The V gene's germline CDR1 is SGHRS and CDR2 YFSETQ. V trimming: 7 bases; J trimming: 6 bases; junction bases outside the gene matches: 4. CDR3 length: 12 amino acids. CDR3 DNA: TGCGCCAGCGCGGGACAGTCAAACACCATATATTTT. It translates to CASAGQSNTIYF.

This rearrangement joins TRBV4-2 to TRBJ2-5; TRBD2 agrees at 10 bases. The V and J ends lost 5 bases and 4 bases, in that order; junction bases with no gene match: 13. The length of the CDR3 is 17 residues. Germline assignment: CDR1 LGHNA and CDR2 YNFKEQ. In nucleotides, the CDR3 is TGTGCCAGCAGCTTTATAATTAGCGGGGGGATATCAGAGACCCAGTACTTC. Translated, it gives CASSFIISGGISETQYF.

J is TRBJ1-6 and V is TRBV7-2; D gene unclear. The CDR3 is 18 residues long. In germline, CDR1 is SGHTA, CDR2 FQGNSA. The V end was cut by 1 base, the J end by 1 base, with 14 bases between. In nucleotides, the CDR3 is TGTGCCAGCAGCTTAGAACTCGGACGACGGTCCTATAATTCACCCCTCCACTTT. Amino acids: CASSLELGRRSYNSPLHF.

This clone was seen more than once but under ten times. The chain is built from TRBV2 and TRBJ2-5; D uncertain. The last part of the DNA fits TRBJ2-7 better; the J call may be wrong. CDR1 and CDR2 from the germline V gene are SNHLY and FYNNEI. This CDR3 comprises 19 residues. CDR3: CASSPYRQDSGLRDYEQYF. The CDR3 DNA reads as TGTGCCAGCAGCCCTTACCGGCAAGACTCGGGCCTCCGCGACTACGAGCAGTACTTC.

The rearrangement links TRBV28 to TRBJ1-2; 8 bases line up with TRBD1. CDR1 is MDHEN and CDR2 is SYDVKM in the germline V gene. The length of the CDR3 is 15 residues. Trimming at V came to 3 bases and at J to 4 bases, leaving 7 bases not matched to a gene. Here the CDR3 reads CASSFSGTGLYGYTF. DNA for the CDR3: TGTGCCAGCAGTTTCTCCGGGACAGGTCTCTATGGCTACACCTTC.

Remarks on this clone: Distinct nucleotide sequences in the sample also encode this CDR3. The chain joins TRBV9 to TRBJ1-2, with unresolved D. The CDR3 contains 14 residues. The germline V gene has CDR1 SGDLS and CDR2 YYNGEE. Trimming took 0 bases from V and 0 from J, leaving 6 bases between them. CDR3 DNA: TGTGCCAGCAGCGTAGGCAGTTCTAACTATGGCTACACCTTC. Translating gives CASSVGSSNYGYTF.

The V call is TRBV27, the J call TRBJ2-7, with a weak D call TRBD1 (6 bases). The V gene lost 0 bases and the J gene lost 3 bases, with 12 bases spanning the gap. The CDR3 has 15 residues. The germline gives CDR1 MNHEY, CDR2 SMNVEV (reference sequence). The CDR3 here is CASSLSLTGVYEQYF. The DNA of the CDR3 is TGTGCCAGCAGTTTATCCCTGACAGGAGTCTACGAGCAGTACTTC.

The rearrangement links TRBV6-5 to TRBJ1-6; 7 nucleotides match TRBD1. Germline V lookup: CDR1 MNHEY, CDR2 SVGAGI. J was trimmed by 8 bases and V by 5 bases; bases with no gene match: 9. This CDR3 is built from 15 residues. The chain's CDR3 is CASSRDSLVDSPLHF. CDR3 coding DNA: TGTGCCAGCAGTCGGGACAGTCTCGTTGATTCACCCCTCCACTTT.

V usage is TRBV30 and J usage is TRBJ1-3; D remains ambiguous. With 5 bases removed from V and 0 bases from J, the gap between germline ends came to 8 bases. The CDR3 length is 13 residues. CDR1 is GTSNPN, CDR2 SVGIG, per germline (reference sequence). The CDR3 protein is CAWVTFSGNTIYF. The CDR3 bases are TGTGCCTGGGTAACTTTCTCTGGAAACACCATATATTTT.

This clone was seen only once. V and J are TRBV30 and TRBJ2-7; D perhaps matches TRBD2 (6 bases). The CDR3 is made up of 13 amino acids. Between the trimmed V and J ends, which lost 5 bases and 5 bases, there was a span of 16 bases. Looked up from germline, CDR1 is GTSNPN and CDR2 is SVGIG (reference sequence). This chain's CDR3 is CAWGRGTLDEQYF. The CDR3, as DNA: TGTGCCTGGGGACGGGGGACCCTTGACGAGCAGTACTTC. The full variable domain, completed using reference TRBV30 and TRBJ2-7, is SQTIHQWPATLVQPVGSPLSLECTVEGTSNPNLYWYRQAAGRGLQLLFYSVGIGQISSEVPQNLSASRPQDRQFILSSKKLLLSDSGFYLCAWGRGTLDEQYFGPGTRLTVT.

The chain employs TRBV5-5 and TRBJ1-2; 9 bases match TRBD1. The V gene's germline CDR1 is SGHKS and CDR2 YYEKEE (reference sequence). This CDR3 is 15 amino acids long. Germline trimming cut 3 bases from V and 4 bases from J; bases unmatched to any gene: 7. CDR3 bases: TGTGCCAGCAGCTCGGGACAGGGAACGGGCTATGGCTACACCTTC. Translated: CASSSGQGTGYGYTF.

The chain links TRBV5-1 to TRBJ2-7, with D unresolved. Trimming took 6 bases from V and 3 from J, leaving 13 bases between them. The CDR3 loop spans 13 amino acids. In germline, CDR1 is SGHRS, CDR2 YFSETQ. This CDR3 reads CASTPSPDYEQYF. The CDR3 nucleotides read TGCGCCAGCACACCCTCACCTGACTACGAGCAGTACTTC.

The chain couples TRBV28 to TRBJ1-2; D gene uncertain. The CDR3 consists of 13 residues. Germline lookup yields CDR1 MDHEN and CDR2 SYDVKM. Trimming removed 5 bases from V and 8 bases from J, with 15 bases in between. The CDR3 DNA is TGTGCCAGCAGTGCCGCGAGGGCGGAGGGCTACACCTTC. As protein: CASSAARAEGYTF.

The chain recombines TRBV7-3 with TRBJ2-3; TRBD1 matches at 7 bases. V was clipped by 1 base and J by 5 bases; unmatched bases: 3. CDR1 is SGHTA and CDR2 is FQGTGA in the germline V gene. There are 14 residues in the CDR3. CDR3 coding DNA: TGTGCCAGCAGCTTAAATCCAGGGGGAGATACGCAGTATTTT. The encoded protein is CASSLNPGGDTQYF.

The table lists this clone with a count of one. This sequence joins TRBV11-1 and TRBJ2-2, with D possibly matching TRBD2 (7 bases). Germline V CDR1 and CDR2: SGHAT, FQDESV (reference sequence). This CDR3 comprises 16 residues. V shed 2 bases and J shed 1 base, with 11 bases lying between them. The CDR3 DNA is TGTGCCAGCAGCTTACGGGGGGCCCGGAACACCGGGGAGCTGTTTTTT. It specifies CASSLRGARNTGELFF.

The sample holds a few counts of this clone. Different DNA sequences within this sample yield the same CDR3. The chain recombines TRBV6-4 with TRBJ1-2; D is ambiguous. Per germline, CDR1 MRHNA and CDR2 SNTAGT. V lost 0 bases and J 8 bases, leaving 10 bases between the germline ends. The CDR3 has 13 residues. The DNA for the CDR3 is TGTGCCAGCAGTGACTCGGGCCAAGGCGGCTACACCTTC. This gives the protein CASSDSGQGGYTF.

A note on this clone: The sample carries other DNA sequences with the same CDR3. The CDR3 is CASSLARVGTGELFF. DNA of the CDR3: TGTGCCAGCAGCTTAGCCAGGGTCGGCACCGGGGAGCTGTTTTTT. V gene TRBV7-2 combines with J gene TRBJ2-2, with D perhaps matching TRBD1 (5 bases). Germline values: CDR1 SGHTA, CDR2 FQGNSA. The CDR3 spans 15 residues. Between the trimmed V and J ends, which lost 0 bases and 4 bases, there was a span of 9 bases. The variable domain in full, with the rest retrieved from reference TRBV7-2 and TRBJ2-2, is GAGVSQSPSNKVTEKGKDVELRCDPISGHTALYWYRQSLGQGLEFLIYFQGNSAPDKSGLPSDRFSAERTGGSVSTLTIQRTQQEDSAVYLCASSLARVGTGELFFGEGSRLTVL.

Regarding this clone: Other DNA sequences in this specimen translate into the identical CDR3. The chain has TRBV5-1 and TRBJ2-1; 10 bases agree with TRBD2. After removal of 3 bases from V and 1 base from J, the junction contained 1 base not matched to a gene. CDR1 is SGHRS and CDR2 is YFSETQ in the germline V gene. The CDR3 has 15 amino acids. The CDR3 nucleotides are TGCGCCAGCAGCTCTAGCGGGAGTTCCTACAATGAGCAGTTCTTC. Its protein is CASSSSGSSYNEQFF.

With respect to this clone: The sample has other DNA sequences that encode this CDR3 too. The rearrangement joins TRBV4-3 to TRBJ1-5; no clear D gene. Germline CDR1 is LGHNA and CDR2 is YSLEER. This CDR3 contains 14 residues. V was clipped by 0 bases and J by 2 bases, with 5 bases between them. CDR3 sequence reads: CASSQEVGNQPQHF. The CDR3 DNA sequence: TGCGCCAGCAGCCAAGAAGTAGGCAATCAGCCCCAGCATTTT.

This sequence joins TRBV19 and TRBJ1-2; no firm D call. This CDR3 has 13 residues. Germline CDR1 is LNHDA and CDR2 is SQIVND (reference sequence). Deletions cut 3 bases from V and 4 bases from J, with 9 bases between. In DNA, the CDR3 is TGTGCCAGTAGTATGGCTGGCCTCTATGGCTACACCTTC. Protein product: CASSMAGLYGYTF.

V is TRBV21-1 and J is TRBJ1-2. TRBV21-1 is classified as a pseudogene. The CDR3 length is 13 residues. The CDR3 DNA follows: TGTGCCAGCAGCAAATCTCTCGCTTATGGCTACACCTTC. Its protein is CASSKSLAYGYTF.

V gene TRBV19 combines with J gene TRBJ2-3; tentatively, D is TRBD2 (6 bases). V was cut by 3 bases and J by 5 bases, with 9 bases left in between. CDR1 is LNHDA and CDR2 is SQIVND in the germline V gene (reference sequence). The CDR3 has 13 amino acids. The CDR3 DNA reads as TGTGCCAGTAGTATGGGGGGAGGAGATACGCAGTATTTT. It specifies CASSMGGGDTQYF.

This chain connects TRBV27 to TRBJ2-6, with D possibly being TRBD1 (6 bases). The germline V and J ends were trimmed by 3 bases and 1 base, with 13 bases remaining between them. Germline CDR1 reads MNHEY; CDR2 reads SMNVEV (reference sequence). The CDR3 has 17 residues. CDR3 protein: CASSFTPGASGANVLTF. DNA for the CDR3: TGTGCCAGCAGTTTTACCCCAGGGGCTTCTGGGGCCAACGTCCTGACTTTC.

The table lists this clone with a few counts. At the DNA level, this CDR3 is encoded by other sequences in the same sample as well. The chain links TRBV2 to TRBJ1-5; the D is unclear. The CDR3 is 11 residues long. CDR1 is SNHLY and CDR2 is FYNNEI in the germline V gene. The V gene lost 4 bases and the J gene lost 5 bases, with 3 bases spanning the gap. The CDR3 coding sequence is TGTGCCAGCAGTGTGGATCAGCCCCAGCATTTT. This gives the protein CASSVDQPQHF.

V and J are TRBV6-6 and TRBJ2-7; D perhaps matches TRBD1 (6 bases). The CDR3 extends over 15 amino acids. Germline V CDR1 and CDR2: MNHNY, SVGAGI (reference sequence). V lost 2 bases and J lost 3, with 14 bases in between. CDR3: CASSYPARGNYEQYF. CDR3 nucleotides: TGTGCCAGCAGTTACCCGGCCAGGGGTAACTACGAGCAGTACTTC.

This clone was detected once. This chain uses TRBV6-6 with TRBJ2-5; a weak D match, TRBD2 (6 bases). Germline-derived CDR1 and CDR2 are MNHNY and SVGAGI (reference sequence). Trimming stripped 6 bases from V and 0 bases from J, with 14 bases between. CDR3 length: 15 residues. The CDR3 DNA sequence: TGTGCCAGCAGATGGGGAGGCCCCGACCAAGAGACCCAGTACTTC. It translates to CASRWGGPDQETQYF.